In this sample, the clone carrying this T cell receptor (beta chain) is large. Its target is not known. Amplification of TRBV12-4/TRBJ1-2 clonotypes used adaptor-ligated barcode primers. TCRdb passed the multiplex PCR reads through MiXCR, listing each CDR3 protein once. The data contain 1,200 to 1,500 distinct CDR3 sequences, around 17% of them seen just once; the ten biggest clones take up roughly half. Purified naive CD4+ T cells were depleted of CD25+ Tregs. Study observations and caveats: Greatest tumor Treg TCR overlap was with tumor naive CD4+ cells. Under 2.1% of tumor Treg sequences matched blood Tregs or memory cells. The TCR gene usage of tumor memory CD4+ T cells clustered together with blood and lymph node memory CD4+ cells and with lymph node naive CD4+ cells.

The CDR3 totals 11 residues. Trimming took off 7 bases at V and 7 bases at J, with 10 bases between the two ends. Sequenced material: naive CD4+ T cells sorted from blood. Stated subset: naive CD4+ T cells, CD4+CD45RA+CD25-. This chain joins TRBV12-3 or TRBV12-4 and TRBJ1-2; D remains ambiguous. This clonotype was sampled from a female donor with breast cancer. CDR3 region: CASTPAGGYTF. The CDR3 DNA follows: TGTGCCAGCACCCCGGCTGGTGGCTACACCTTC.